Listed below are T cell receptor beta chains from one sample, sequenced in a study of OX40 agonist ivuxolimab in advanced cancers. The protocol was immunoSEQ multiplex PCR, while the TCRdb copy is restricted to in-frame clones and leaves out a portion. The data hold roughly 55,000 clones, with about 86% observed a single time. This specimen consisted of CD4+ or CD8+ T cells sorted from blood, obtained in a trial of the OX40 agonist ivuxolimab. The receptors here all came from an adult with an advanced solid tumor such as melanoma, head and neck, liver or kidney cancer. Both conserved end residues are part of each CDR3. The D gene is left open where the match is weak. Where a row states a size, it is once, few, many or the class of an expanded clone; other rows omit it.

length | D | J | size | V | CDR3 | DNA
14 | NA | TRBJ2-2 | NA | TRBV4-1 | CASSQVVGTGELFF | TGCGCCAGCAGCCAAGTCGTAGGCACCGGGGAGCTGTTTTTT
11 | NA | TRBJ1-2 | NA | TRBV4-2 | CASSQGGGYTF | TGTGCCAGCAGCCAAGGGGGCGGCTACACCTTC
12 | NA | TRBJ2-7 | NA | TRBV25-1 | CASGQIPYEQYF | TGTGCCAGCGGACAGATCCCCTACGAGCAGTACTTC
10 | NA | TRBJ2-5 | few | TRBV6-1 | CASQGETQYF | TGTGCCAGCCAGGGCGAGACCCAGTACTTC
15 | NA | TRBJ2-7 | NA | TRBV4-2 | CASSQGAGNGDEQYF | TGTGCCAGCAGCCAAGGCGCAGGGAACGGCGACGAGCAGTACTTC
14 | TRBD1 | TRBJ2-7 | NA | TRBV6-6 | CASSPAGQAYEQYF | TGTGCCAGCAGTCCTGCGGGACAGGCCTACGAGCAGTACTTC
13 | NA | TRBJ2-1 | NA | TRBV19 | CASRSQGYNEQFF | TGTGCCAGTAGAAGCCAGGGGTACAATGAGCAGTTCTTC
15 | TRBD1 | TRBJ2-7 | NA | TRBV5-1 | CASSFRQGAAYEQYF | TGCGCCAGCAGCTTTAGACAGGGGGCGGCCTACGAGCAGTACTTC
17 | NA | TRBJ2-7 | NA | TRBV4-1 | CASSQVQQVDSGYEQYF | TGCGCCAGCAGCCAAGTGCAGCAGGTGGACAGCGGGTACGAGCAGTACTTC
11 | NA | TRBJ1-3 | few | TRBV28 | CASSPGNTIYF | TGTGCCAGCAGCCCCGGAAACACCATATATTTT
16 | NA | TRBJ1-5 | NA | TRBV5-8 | CASSLVVKGLDQPQHF | TGTGCCAGCAGCTTGGTAGTGAAGGGGTTAGATCAGCCCCAGCATTTT
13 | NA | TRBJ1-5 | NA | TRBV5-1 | CASSLEGLQPQHF | TGCGCCAGCAGCTTGGAGGGGCTCCAGCCCCAGCATTTT
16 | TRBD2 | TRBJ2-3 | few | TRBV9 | CASSAGPGRVTDTQYF | TGTGCCAGCAGCGCGGGACCGGGGAGGGTTACAGATACGCAGTATTTT
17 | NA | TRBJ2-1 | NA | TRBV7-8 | CASSLAATGRHANEQFF | TGTGCCAGCAGCTTAGCGGCCACAGGGCGGCACGCCAATGAGCAGTTCTTC